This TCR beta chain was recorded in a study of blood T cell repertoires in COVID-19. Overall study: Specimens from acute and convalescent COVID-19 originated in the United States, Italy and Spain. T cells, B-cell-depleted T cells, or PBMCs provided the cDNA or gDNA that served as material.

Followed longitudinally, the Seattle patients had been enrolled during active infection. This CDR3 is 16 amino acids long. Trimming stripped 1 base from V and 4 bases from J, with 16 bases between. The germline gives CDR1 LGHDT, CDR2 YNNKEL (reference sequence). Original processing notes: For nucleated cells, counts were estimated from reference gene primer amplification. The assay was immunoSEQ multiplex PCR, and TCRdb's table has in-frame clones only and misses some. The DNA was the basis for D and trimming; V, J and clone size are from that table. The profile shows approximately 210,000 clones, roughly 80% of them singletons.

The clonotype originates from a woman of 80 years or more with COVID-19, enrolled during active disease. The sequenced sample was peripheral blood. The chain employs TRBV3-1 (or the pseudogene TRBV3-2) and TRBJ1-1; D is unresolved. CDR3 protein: CASSQGDKRFGTEAFF. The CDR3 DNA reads TGTGCCAGCAGCCAAGGAGACAAGCGGTTTGGCACTGAAGCTTTCTTT.